This TCR beta chain was obtained from a study of T cell changes during pregnancy in multiple sclerosis. The germline V gene encodes CDR1 SEHNR and CDR2 FQNEAQ (reference sequence). The CDR3 extends over 15 amino acids. Trimming pared 5 bases from V and 5 bases from J, leaving 13 bases between. TCRdb keeps only in-frame clones here, not all; method: immunoSEQ multiplex PCR. The repertoire holds around 95,000 clones, with 90% to 95% as singletons. The input for sequencing was peripheral blood, taken after pregnancy. The sequence came from a female donor in good health, enrolled as a control in a pregnancy study. The V and J genes are TRBV7-9 and TRBJ1-6; possibly TRBD1 for D (6 bases). CDR3 region: CASSRGRGNNSPLHF. CDR3 DNA sequence: TGTGCCAGCAGCCGGGGGAGGGGGAATAATTCACCCCTCCACTTT.